These 10 T cell receptor beta chains share one sample of origin, sequenced in a study of blood T cell repertoires in COVID-19. Some clones are missing from TCRdb's copy, which holds only in-frame ones; the method was immunoSEQ multiplex PCR. Among 190,000 or so clones, 80% to 90% were seen once, and the ten largest hold about 6%. The sample taken for sequencing was peripheral blood. The receptor set was obtained from a man in his 60s who had recovered from COVID-19.

The J gene is TRBJ2-3, the V gene TRBV7-3; TRBD2 matches at 13 bases. The J segment lost 0 bases and the V segment lost 3 bases, leaving 0 bases of the junction unmatched. Germline lookup yields CDR1 SGHTA and CDR2 FQGTGA. The CDR3 sequence is 16 residues long. The CDR3 bases are TGTGCCAGCAGCTTGGGACTAGCGGGGAGCACAGATACGCAGTATTTT. Translated: CASSLGLAGSTDTQYF. The variable domain in full, completed from reference TRBV7-3 and TRBJ2-3, reads GAGVSQTPSNKVTEKGKYVELRCDPISGHTALYWYRQSLGQGPEFLIYFQGTGAADDSGLPNDRFFAVRPEGSVSTLKIQRTERGDSAVYLCASSLGLAGSTDTQYFGPGTRLTVL.

V usage is TRBV6-6 and J usage is TRBJ1-2; TRBD1 is a possible D gene (5 bases). Germline loops: CDR1 MNHNY, CDR2 SVGAGI (reference sequence). This CDR3 region has 12 residues. Trimming removed 6 bases at V and 4 bases at J, with 9 bases between. This chain's CDR3 is CASSHDSYGYTF. The DNA of the CDR3 is TGTGCCAGCAGCCACGACAGCTATGGCTACACCTTC.

The rearrangement joins TRBV27 to TRBJ1-1; TRBD1 matches at 11 bases. The germline V gene has CDR1 MNHEY and CDR2 SMNVEV (reference sequence). The CDR3 covers 15 residues. Trimming removed 3 bases from V and 4 bases from J; junction bases left unmatched: 4. The CDR3 here is CASSFLGTGGTEAFF. As DNA, the CDR3 is TGTGCCAGCAGTTTTCTAGGGACAGGGGGCACTGAAGCTTTCTTT.

The rearrangement joins TRBV30 to TRBJ1-1, with no clear D. Per the germline V gene, CDR1 is GTSNPN and CDR2 is SVGIG (reference sequence). Trimming took 2 bases from V and 0 from J, leaving 13 bases between them. The CDR3 loop spans 15 amino acids. In nucleotides, the CDR3 is TGTGCCTGGAGTAGGAAGGACTCTATGAACACTGAAGCTTTCTTT. Protein sequence: CAWSRKDSMNTEAFF.

The chain couples TRBV19 to TRBJ2-7; D is possibly TRBD2 (6 bases). Germline values: CDR1 LNHDA, CDR2 SQIVND (reference sequence). With 3 bases removed from V and 4 bases from J, the gap between germline ends came to 19 bases. The CDR3 is made up of 16 amino acids. The CDR3 DNA reads TGTGCCAGTAGTATGGGGCAATATAGGGACTCTTACGAGCAGTACTTC. This gives the protein CASSMGQYRDSYEQYF.

The chain uses TRBV3-1 (or the pseudogene TRBV3-2) and TRBJ1-1; 9 bases fit TRBD1. The CDR3 loop spans 15 amino acids. J lost 5 bases, V lost 5 bases, and 9 bases had no gene match. Germline CDR1 LGHDT, CDR2 YNNKEL (reference sequence). In nucleotides, the CDR3 is TGTGCCAGCAGCTGGCGGGGACAGGGAAAAACTGAAGCTTTCTTT. Translating gives CASSWRGQGKTEAFF.

V and J are TRBV5-1 and TRBJ1-1; D perhaps matches TRBD1 (6 bases). Germline assignment: CDR1 SGHRS and CDR2 YFSETQ. This CDR3 is 12 amino acids long. Trimming shortened V by 4 bases and J by 5 bases, and 9 bases separated the two germline ends. CDR3 amino acids: CASSRQGTEAFF. CDR3 bases: TGCGCCAGCAGCCGGCAGGGGACTGAAGCTTTCTTT.

The chain carries TRBV5-5 and TRBJ2-7, with TRBD1 matching over 12 bases. Germline V gene data show CDR1 as SGHKS and CDR2 as YYEKEE (reference sequence). This CDR3 region has 18 residues. With V trimmed by 1 base and J by 7 bases, 15 bases remained unmatched. The CDR3 region is CASSLFSFAGQGAGEQYF. As DNA, the CDR3 is TGTGCCAGCAGCTTGTTTTCCTTTGCGGGACAGGGGGCGGGGGAGCAGTACTTC.

The genes are TRBV5-1 and TRBJ1-2; D ambiguous. The germline gives CDR1 SGHRS, CDR2 YFSETQ. This CDR3 contains 13 residues. The V and J ends lost 0 bases and 10 bases respectively, with 13 bases between them. The CDR3 protein is CASSLGSEAVYTF. CDR3 DNA sequence: TGCGCCAGCAGCTTGGGGTCAGAAGCGGTCTACACCTTC.

This sequence joins TRBV27 and TRBJ1-4; 8 bases are shared with TRBD1. Germline lookup yields CDR1 MNHEY and CDR2 SMNVEV (reference sequence). CDR3 length equals 17 residues. V lost 7 bases and J lost 2; bases outside the gene matches: 12. The DNA of the CDR3 is TGTGCCAGCACACTCCGGGACAGGTATACTACTAATGAAAAACTGTTTTTT. Its protein product is CASTLRDRYTTNEKLFF.